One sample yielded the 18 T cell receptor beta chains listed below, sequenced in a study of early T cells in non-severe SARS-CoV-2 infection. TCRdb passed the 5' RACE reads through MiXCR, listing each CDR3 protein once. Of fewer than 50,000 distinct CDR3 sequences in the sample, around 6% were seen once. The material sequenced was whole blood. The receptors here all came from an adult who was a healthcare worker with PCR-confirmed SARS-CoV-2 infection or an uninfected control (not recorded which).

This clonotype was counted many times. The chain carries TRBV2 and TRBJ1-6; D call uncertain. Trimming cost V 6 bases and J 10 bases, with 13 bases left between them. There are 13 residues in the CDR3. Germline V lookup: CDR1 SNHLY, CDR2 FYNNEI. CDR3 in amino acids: CASSHPEPSPLHF. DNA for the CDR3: TGTGCCAGCAGCCATCCGGAACCCTCACCCCTCCACTTT.

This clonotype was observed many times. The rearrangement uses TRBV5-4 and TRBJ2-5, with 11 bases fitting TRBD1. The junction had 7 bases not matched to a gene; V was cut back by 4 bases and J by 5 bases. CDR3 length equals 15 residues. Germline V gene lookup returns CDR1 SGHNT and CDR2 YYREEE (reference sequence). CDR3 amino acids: CASSQGQGGVETQYF. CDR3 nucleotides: TGTGCCAGCAGCCAGGGACAGGGGGGGGTTGAGACCCAGTACTTC.

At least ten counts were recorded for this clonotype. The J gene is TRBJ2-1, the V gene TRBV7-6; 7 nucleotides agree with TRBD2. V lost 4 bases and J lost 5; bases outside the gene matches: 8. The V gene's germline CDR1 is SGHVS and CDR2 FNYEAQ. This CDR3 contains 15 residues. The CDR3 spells CASSSGRGINNEQFF. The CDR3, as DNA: TGTGCCAGCAGCTCTGGGCGGGGGATTAACAATGAGCAGTTCTTC. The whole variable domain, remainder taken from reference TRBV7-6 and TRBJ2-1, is GAGVSQSPRYKVTKRGQDVALRCDPISGHVSLYWYRQALGQGPEFLTYFNYEAQQDKSGLPNDRFSAERPEGSISTLTIQRTEQRDSAMYRCASSSGRGINNEQFFGPGTRLTVL.

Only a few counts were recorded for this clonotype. CDR3: CASSRGQGASGYTF. DNA of the CDR3: TGTGCCAGCAGCCGGGGACAGGGGGCTTCTGGCTACACCTTC. The chain is built from TRBV12-3 or TRBV12-4 and TRBJ1-2; TRBD1 aligns across 12 bases. This CDR3 is 14 amino acids long. V lost 6 bases to trimming and J lost 7 bases; unmatched junction nucleotides: 6.

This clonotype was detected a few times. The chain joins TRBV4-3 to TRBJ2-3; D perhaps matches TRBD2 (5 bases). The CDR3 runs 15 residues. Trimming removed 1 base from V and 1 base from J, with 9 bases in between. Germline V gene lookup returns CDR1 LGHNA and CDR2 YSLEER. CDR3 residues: CASSQGSRGTDTQYF. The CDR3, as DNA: TGCGCCAGCAGCCAAGGTTCGAGGGGCACAGATACGCAGTATTTT.

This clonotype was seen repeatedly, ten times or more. For the CDR3, the DNA is TGTGCCAGCAGAACGACTAGCGGGGAAACAGATACGCAGTATTTT. This codes for CASRTTSGETDTQYF. The chain has TRBV6-4 and TRBJ2-3, with 11 bases lining up with TRBD2. V was pared by 6 bases and J by 3 bases, with 5 bases of the junction left unmatched. CDR3 length: 15 amino acids. The germline gives CDR1 MRHNA, CDR2 SNTAGT.

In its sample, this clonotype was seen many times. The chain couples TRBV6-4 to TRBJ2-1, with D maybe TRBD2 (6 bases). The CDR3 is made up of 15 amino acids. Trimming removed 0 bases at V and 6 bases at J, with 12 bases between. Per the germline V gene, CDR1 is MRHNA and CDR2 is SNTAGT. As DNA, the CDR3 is TGTGCCAGCAGTGACTCATGGACTACCGTCAATGAGCAGTTCTTC. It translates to CASSDSWTTVNEQFF.

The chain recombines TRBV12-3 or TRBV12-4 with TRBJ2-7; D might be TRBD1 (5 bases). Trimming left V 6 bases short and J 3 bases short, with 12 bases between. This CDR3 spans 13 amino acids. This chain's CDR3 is CASRDSVNYEQYF. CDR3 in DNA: TGTGCCAGCAGAGACAGTGTTAACTACGAGCAGTACTTC.

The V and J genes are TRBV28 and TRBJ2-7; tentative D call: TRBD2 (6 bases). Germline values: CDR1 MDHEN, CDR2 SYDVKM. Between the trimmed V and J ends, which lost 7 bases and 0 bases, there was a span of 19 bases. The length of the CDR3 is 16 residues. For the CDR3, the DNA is TGTGCCAGCATTACGGGCGGGGACGTTGACTCCTACGAGCAGTACTTC. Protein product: CASITGGDVDSYEQYF. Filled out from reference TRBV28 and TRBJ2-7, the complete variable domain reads DVKVTQSSRYLVKRTGEKVFLECVQDMDHENMFWYRQDPGLGLRLIYFSYDVKMKEKGDIPEGYSVSREKKERFSLILESASTNQTSMYLCASITGGDVDSYEQYFGPGTRLTVT.

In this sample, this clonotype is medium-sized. For the CDR3, the DNA is TGTGCCAGCAGTTTAAGGTCGGGGTGGGAGACCCAGTACTTC. Protein: CASSLRSGWETQYF. The chain recombines TRBV27 with TRBJ2-5, with TRBD2 as a possible D gene (5 bases). This CDR3 is built from 14 residues. Trimming stripped 2 bases from V and 5 bases from J, with 12 bases between. Per germline, CDR1 MNHEY and CDR2 SMNVEV (reference sequence).

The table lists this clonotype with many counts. CDR3 coding DNA: TGTGCCAGCAGCTTATGGGGTGAGCAGTTCTTC. It translates to CASSLWGEQFF. V and J are TRBV7-2 and TRBJ2-1; no reliable D call. Trimming shortened V by 2 bases and J by 9 bases, and 5 bases separated the two germline ends. Germline V gene sequence: CDR1 SGHTA, CDR2 FQGNSA. The CDR3 runs to 11 residues. Drawing the rest from reference TRBV7-2 and TRBJ2-1, the complete variable domain is GAGVSQSPSNKVTEKGKDVELRCDPISGHTALYWYRQSLGQGLEFLIYFQGNSAPDKSGLPSDRFSAERTGGSVSTLTIQRTQQEDSAVYLCASSLWGEQFFGPGTRLTVL.

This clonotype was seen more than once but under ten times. CDR3 in amino acids: CASSLRGGGNTGELFF. The CDR3 DNA sequence: TGTGCCAGCAGCCTCAGAGGGGGTGGGAACACCGGGGAGCTGTTTTTT. V gene TRBV6-5 combines with J gene TRBJ2-2; D may be TRBD1 (6 bases). Germline CDR1 reads MNHEY; CDR2 reads SVGAGI. The CDR3 is 16 residues long. The V and J ends lost 6 bases and 1 base respectively, with 15 bases between them.

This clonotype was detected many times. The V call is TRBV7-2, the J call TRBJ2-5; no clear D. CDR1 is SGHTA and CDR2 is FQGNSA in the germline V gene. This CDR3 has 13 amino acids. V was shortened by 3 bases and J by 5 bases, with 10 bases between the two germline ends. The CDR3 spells CASSLGLLETQYF. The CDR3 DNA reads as TGTGCCAGCAGCTTGGGCCTATTGGAGACCCAGTACTTC.

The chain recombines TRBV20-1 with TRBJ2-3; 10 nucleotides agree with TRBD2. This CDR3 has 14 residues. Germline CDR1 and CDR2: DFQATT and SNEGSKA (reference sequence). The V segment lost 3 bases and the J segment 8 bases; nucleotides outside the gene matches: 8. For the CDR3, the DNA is TGCAGTGCTAGCGCTAGCGGGGGTACTGGTACGCAGTATTTT. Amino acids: CSASASGGTGTQYF.

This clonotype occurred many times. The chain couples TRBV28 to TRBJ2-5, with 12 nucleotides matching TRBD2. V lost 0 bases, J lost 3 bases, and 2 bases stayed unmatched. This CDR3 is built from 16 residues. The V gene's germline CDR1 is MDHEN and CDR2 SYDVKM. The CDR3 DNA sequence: TGTGCCAGCAGTTTATGGTCTAGCGGGGGGGAAGAGACCCAGTACTTC. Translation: CASSLWSSGGEETQYF.

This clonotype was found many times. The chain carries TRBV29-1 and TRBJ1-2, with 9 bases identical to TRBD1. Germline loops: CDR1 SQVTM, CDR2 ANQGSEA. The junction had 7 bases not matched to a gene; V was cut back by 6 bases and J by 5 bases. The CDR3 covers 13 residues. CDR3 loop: CSVVTGTGYGYTF. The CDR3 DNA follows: TGCAGCGTGGTAACCGGGACAGGGTATGGCTACACCTTC.

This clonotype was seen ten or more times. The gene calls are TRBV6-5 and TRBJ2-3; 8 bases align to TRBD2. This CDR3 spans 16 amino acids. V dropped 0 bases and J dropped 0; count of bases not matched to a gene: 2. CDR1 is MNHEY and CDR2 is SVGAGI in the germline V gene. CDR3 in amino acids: CASSYSSGTSTDTQYF. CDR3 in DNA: TGTGCCAGCAGTTACTCTAGCGGGACAAGCACAGATACGCAGTATTTT.

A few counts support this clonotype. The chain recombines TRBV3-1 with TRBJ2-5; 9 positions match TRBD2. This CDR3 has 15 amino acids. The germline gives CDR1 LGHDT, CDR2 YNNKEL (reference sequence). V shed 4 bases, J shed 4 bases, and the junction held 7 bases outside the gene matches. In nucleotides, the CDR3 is TGTGCCAGCAGCCCCGGGACTAGCTCCCGAGAGACCCAGTACTTC. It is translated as CASSPGTSSRETQYF.